This TCR beta chain was captured in a study of T cells in Graves' hyperthyroidism and ophthalmopathy. The overall study: Pretreatment peripheral blood was obtained at initial diagnosis.

Around 9.8 ml fresh peripheral blood yielded the PBMCs. This clonotype was picked up many times. The antigen remains unidentified. The germline gives CDR1 MNHEY, CDR2 SVGAGI. The CDR3 has 17 amino acids. With 0 bases clipped from V and 4 bases from J, the junction kept 5 bases outside the gene matches. The study, taken as a whole, reports: Appearing also in blood were most of the thyroid clonotypes expanded above 0.001.

Amplified TCR beta CDR3 regions derived from RNA transcripts. An initial round of RT-PCR targeting the TCR CDR3 relied on the HTBI primer set. TCRdb analysed the multiplex PCR reads with MiXCR anew, one entry per CDR3 protein. The sample yields around 600,000 distinct CDR3 sequences, 14% seen once. V and J are TRBV6-5 and TRBJ2-1; 11 bases are shared with TRBD2. The sample consisted of blood. This receptor was identified in a woman aged 18-30 years with Graves' ophthalmopathy. The CDR3 bases are TGTGCCAGCAGTTACTCAGGGACTAGCGGCTTTTACAATGAGCAGTTCTTC. Protein product: CASSYSGTSGFYNEQFF.